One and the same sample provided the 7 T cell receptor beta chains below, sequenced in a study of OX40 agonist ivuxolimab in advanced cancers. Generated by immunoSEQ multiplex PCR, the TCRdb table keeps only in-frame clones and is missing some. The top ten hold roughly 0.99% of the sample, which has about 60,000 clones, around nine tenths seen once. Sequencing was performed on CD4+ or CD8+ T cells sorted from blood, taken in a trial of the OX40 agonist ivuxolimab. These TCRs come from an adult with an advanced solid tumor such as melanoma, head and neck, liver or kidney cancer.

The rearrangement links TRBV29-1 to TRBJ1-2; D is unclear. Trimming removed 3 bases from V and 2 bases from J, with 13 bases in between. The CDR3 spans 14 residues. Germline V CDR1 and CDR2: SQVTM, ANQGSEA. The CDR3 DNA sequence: TGCAGCGTTGAGAACAATCTAGGGAACTATGGCTACACCTTC. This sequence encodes CSVENNLGNYGYTF. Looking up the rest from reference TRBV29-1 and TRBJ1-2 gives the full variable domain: SAVISQKPSRDICQRGTSLTIQCQVDSQVTMMFWYRQQPGQSLTLIATANQGSEATYESGFVIDKFPISRPNLTFSTLTVSNMSPEDSSIYLCSVENNLGNYGYTFGSGTRLTVV.

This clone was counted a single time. The CDR3 loop is CASSLDRTDTQYF. DNA of the CDR3: TGCGCCAGCAGCTTGGATCGCACAGATACGCAGTATTTT. This sequence joins TRBV5-1 and TRBJ2-3; D not resolved. Germline V gives CDR1 SGHRS, CDR2 YFSETQ. CDR3 length: 13 residues. V lost 0 bases and J lost 1, with 3 bases in between. Complete variable domain (other parts from reference TRBV5-1 and TRBJ2-3): KAGVTQTPRYLIKTRGQQVTLSCSPISGHRSVSWYQQTPGQGLQFLFEYFSETQRNKGNFPGRFSGRQFSNSRSEMNVSTLELGDSALYLCASSLDRTDTQYFGPGTRLTVL.

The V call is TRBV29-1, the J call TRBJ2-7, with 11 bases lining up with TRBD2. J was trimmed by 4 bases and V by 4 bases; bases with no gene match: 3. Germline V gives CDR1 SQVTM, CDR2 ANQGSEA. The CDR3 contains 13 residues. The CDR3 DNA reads TGCAGCGTTGCTACTAGCGGGAGTTACGAGCAGTACTTC. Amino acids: CSVATSGSYEQYF.

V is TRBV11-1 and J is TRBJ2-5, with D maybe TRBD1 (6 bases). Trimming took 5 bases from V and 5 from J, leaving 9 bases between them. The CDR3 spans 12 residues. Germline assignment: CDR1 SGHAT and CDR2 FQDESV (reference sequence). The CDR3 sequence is CASSNREETQYF. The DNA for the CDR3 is TGTGCCAGCAGCAACAGGGAGGAGACCCAGTACTTC.

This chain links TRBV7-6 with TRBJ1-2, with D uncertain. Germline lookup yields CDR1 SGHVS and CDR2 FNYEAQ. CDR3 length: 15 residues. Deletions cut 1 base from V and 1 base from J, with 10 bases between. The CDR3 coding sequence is TGTGCCAGCAGCTTAGATGTTCGGGGTAACTATGGCTACACCTTC. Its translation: CASSLDVRGNYGYTF.

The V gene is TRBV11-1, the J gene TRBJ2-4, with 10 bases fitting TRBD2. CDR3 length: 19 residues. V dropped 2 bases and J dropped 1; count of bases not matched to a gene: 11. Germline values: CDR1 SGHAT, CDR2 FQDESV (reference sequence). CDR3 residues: CASSLTLAGVGTAKNIQYF. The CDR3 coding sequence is TGTGCCAGCAGCTTAACGCTAGCGGGAGTTGGGACGGCCAAAAACATTCAGTACTTC.

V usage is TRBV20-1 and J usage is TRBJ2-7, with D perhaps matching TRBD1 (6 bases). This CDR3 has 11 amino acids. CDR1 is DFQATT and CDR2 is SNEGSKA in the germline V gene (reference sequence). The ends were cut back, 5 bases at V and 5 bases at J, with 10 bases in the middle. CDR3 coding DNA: TGCAGTGCTCGGCGGACAGACGAGCAGTACTTC. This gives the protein CSARRTDEQYF.